This T cell receptor (beta chain) was observed in a study of OX40 agonist ivuxolimab in advanced cancers. With V trimmed by 6 bases and J by 2 bases, 3 bases remained unmatched. The germline V gene has CDR1 MDHEN and CDR2 SYDVKM. The CDR3 is 13 amino acids. Sequencing used immunoSEQ multiplex PCR; TCRdb keeps in-frame clones, though not all of them. The top ten clones hold approximately 4% of a sample with about 79,000 clones, approximately 85% of them seen once. This specimen consisted of CD4+ or CD8+ T cells sorted from blood, obtained in a trial of the OX40 agonist ivuxolimab. This chain uses TRBV28 with TRBJ2-5, with 7 positions matching TRBD1. The clonotype comes from an adult with an advanced solid tumor such as melanoma, head and neck, liver or kidney cancer. As DNA, the CDR3 is TGTGCCAGCAGGGTGGGACAGCAAGAGACCCAGTACTTC. Its translation: CASRVGQQETQYF.